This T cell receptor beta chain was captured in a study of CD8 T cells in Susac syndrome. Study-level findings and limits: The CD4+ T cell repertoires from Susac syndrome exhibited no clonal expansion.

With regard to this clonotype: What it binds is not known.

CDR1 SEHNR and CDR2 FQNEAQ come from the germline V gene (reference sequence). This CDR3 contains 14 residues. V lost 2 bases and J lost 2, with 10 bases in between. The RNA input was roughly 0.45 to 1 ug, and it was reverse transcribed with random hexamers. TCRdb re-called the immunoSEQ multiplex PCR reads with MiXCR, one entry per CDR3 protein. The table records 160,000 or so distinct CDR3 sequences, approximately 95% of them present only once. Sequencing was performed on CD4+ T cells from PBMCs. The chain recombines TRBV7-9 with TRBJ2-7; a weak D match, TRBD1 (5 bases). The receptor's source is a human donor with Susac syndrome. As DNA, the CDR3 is TGTGCCAGCAGCTTACAGGGTTCGACCTACGAGCAGTACTTC. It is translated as CASSLQGSTYEQYF.